What follows describes a single T cell receptor beta chain. In its sample, this clonotype was seen a few times. What this receptor recognizes is not known. Base quality data are lacking; no much larger clone is found one base away. From the second PCR step on, the TCR alpha and beta chain libraries were amplified in separate reactions. Donor CMV status was determined by IFNgamma production from CD4+ T cells after overnight stimulation of fresh PBMCs with CMV viral lysate. Using Miltenyi beads, CD4 T cells were first positively selected, and CD8 T cells were then positively selected from the CD4-negative fraction. After staining for CD3, CD4, CD8, CD45RA, CD27 and a live/dead dye, cells were sorted on a BD Aria II into four subsets based on CD45RA and CD27. Blood was obtained from three healthy volunteers, and the blood from each volunteer was fractionated into CD4 and CD8 T cells and subsequently into four differentiation subsets. Approximately 120 ml of peripheral blood was collected from each donor, and PBMC were isolated by Ficoll-Paque PLUS density-gradient centrifugation. The sorted cells were lysed in RLT buffer, after which RNA was extracted using a Qiagen RNeasy kit and kept at -80 degrees C.

The method behind the library was UMI-ligation and nested PCR. The beta constant-region primer was an equimolar mix of two oligonucleotides covering both TRBC1 and TRBC2. A single-stranded oligonucleotide carrying the SP2 primer and a 12-nucleotide UMI was ligated to the 3' end of the cDNA by T4 RNA ligase 1. Four rounds of PCR were used to amplify ligated cDNA, with nested alpha and beta constant-region primers being used together with the SP2 primer. The ligation reaction was incubated at 16°C for about 20-24 hours. PCR2 was typically run as a SYBR Green qPCR and stopped at a predetermined threshold to prevent over-amplification. All purifications after the first were performed with Agencourt AMPure XP magnetic beads. Libraries were quantified by Qubit and checked on a TapeStation, with a main peak expected near 650 bp. Pooled libraries were sequenced on an Illumina MiSeq with v2 2x251 paired-end kits, typically giving roughly 1-2.3 million reads per sample. Each sample library was pooled at about 4.4 nM, and about 4.5-7% PhiX was included to improve cluster recognition. In the source study's methods: V and J genes were assigned to Demultiplexor-processed FASTQ reads by Decombinator through tag matching, with a single base-pair mismatch being allowed. By using UMIs, Collapsinator corrected both sequencing errors and the frequency errors caused by PCR heterogeneity. TCRs were translated and CDR3s were extracted from the conserved cysteine to the FGXG phenylalanine by CDR3Translator, with non-productive sequences being flagged. Gini, Shannon entropy and inverse Simpson indices were computed after subsampling the repertoires to the same number of UMI-defined TCRs. Clonotype abundance distributions were fitted to a power law by maximum likelihood within the linear range. When run on a single naive CD8 sample, MIGEC and the pipeline yielded similar UMI counts, similar unique TCR numbers and similar clonal distributions. Repertoires were searched for around 7,000 CMV-associated CDR3 sequences compiled from VDJdb and a published dataset. TCRdb's own reprocessing of the public reads used fastp at Q25 and MiXCR and kept productive beta chains. Rows with a matching CDR3 protein are joined into one entry that keeps the most common DNA and genes. None of the V and J calls come from the authors' own analysis; TCRdb made them. The sample records some 85,000 distinct CDR3 sequences, about an eighth of which are singletons. About 0.9% of the sample belongs to the ten largest clones.

The data originate from a study of naive and memory T cell subsets (dated by TCRdb to 2016 to 2017). About the full investigation: Sorted naive and memory T cell subsets from peripheral blood were analyzed in the study using a UMI-based, open-source pipeline for TCR alpha and beta sequencing. RNA was DNase-treated and reverse transcribed with TCR constant-region primers, mostly using SuperScript III. Complete agreement was observed between the functional CMV T cell responses and the IgG serology results. The study at large found these results: TCR abundance followed a power law with an exponent that was different for naive and memory subsets but consistent across the three individuals. In both CD4 and CD8 cells, the Gini index increased while Shannon and inverse Simpson diversity decreased from naive through CM, EM and EMRA. The repertoire findings for the naive and memory subsets could not be validated, as no ground truth was available. RNA-based TCR counts may be affected by expression changes linked to T cell activation and differentiation. Following error correction, more than 95% of naive TCR sequences occurred only once, which made naive abundance distributions much steeper than those of memory subsets. Single alpha or beta chain sequences, rather than paired alpha/beta receptors, were used to define clonotypes.

CDR1 and CDR2, per the germline V gene (reference sequence), are DFQATT and SNEGSKA. The cysteine opens and the phenylalanine closes a CDR3 of 12 amino acids. Only the CDR3 DNA is retained, 36 bases long and in frame from the first base. At the junction V is shortened by 8 bases and J by 5 bases, with 15 bases in between. This receptor was identified in a human donor in good health. Sequences were obtained from central memory CD4+ T cells from blood. The meaning of the sample's cell subset or site label: central memory, CD45RA- CD27+. The chain is made from TRBV20-1 and TRBJ2-5, with no confident D gene call. The CDR3 is CSPSAGRETQYF. The nucleotide sequence reads as follows: TGCAGTCCCTCCGCAGGTCGGGAGACCCAGTACTTC.